These T cell receptor beta chains were read from a single sample in a study of blood T cells in healthy people across ages. From the 5' RACE reads, TCRdb called clonotypes with MiXCR, one entry per CDR3 protein. The data hold roughly 1.6 million distinct CDR3 sequences, with 34% observed a single time. Sequences were obtained from blood. Every receptor here comes from a woman in her thirties in good health. Each CDR3 is given with its conserved first and last residue. A D gene is named only where the DNA matches it firmly. Clone size is given for some rows only: seen once, a few or many times, or a class if the clone is expanded.

V: TRBV10-2; size: many; J: TRBJ2-5; D: TRBD2; DNA: TGCGCCACCAGCGAAAGCGGGAGAGGGGAGACCCAGTACTTC; CDR3: CATSESGRGETQYF
V: TRBV7-9; size: .; J: TRBJ1-1; D: .; DNA: TGTGCCAGCAGCTTAGTGAAGGGTGCCCTTGAAGCTTTCTTT; CDR3: CASSLVKGALEAFF
V: TRBV27; size: few; J: TRBJ2-5; D: .; DNA: TGTGCCAGCAGTTTGTGGGCCCAAGAGACCCAGTACTTC; CDR3: CASSLWAQETQYF
V: TRBV9; size: .; J: TRBJ2-7; D: .; DNA: TGTGCCAGCAGCGTTGGCAGGGGATCCGTCGAGCAGTACTTC; CDR3: CASSVGRGSVEQYF
V: TRBV20-1; size: .; J: TRBJ1-4; D: TRBD1; DNA: TGCAGATTACTGGACAGGCCGAAGGTTGATGAAAAACTGTTTTTT; CDR3: CRLLDRPKVDEKLFF
V: TRBV6-1; size: .; J: TRBJ1-2; D: .; DNA: TGTGCCAGCACAAAATTGGGGGCCTATGGCTACACCTTC; CDR3: CASTKLGAYGYTF
V: TRBV20-1; size: .; J: TRBJ2-7; D: TRBD2; DNA: TGCAGTGCTGGCCCTAGCGGGAGTTACGAGCAGTACTTC; CDR3: CSAGPSGSYEQYF
V: TRBV7-9; size: few; J: TRBJ2-7; D: .; DNA: TGTGCCAGCAGCCCACCAGCGGCCTACGAGCAGTACTTC; CDR3: CASSPPAAYEQYF
V: TRBV28; size: .; J: TRBJ2-7; D: .; DNA: TGTGCCACCTCCTGGGAGAAGGGCCGCTACGAGCAGTACTTC; CDR3: CATSWEKGRYEQYF
V: TRBV20-1; size: .; J: TRBJ2-7; D: .; DNA: TGCAGTGCTCAGCAGCCTTACTCCTACGAGCAGTACTTC; CDR3: CSAQQPYSYEQYF